A single sample gave rise to the 10 T cell receptor beta chains below, sequenced in a study of blood T cells in healthy people across ages. A sample-barcoded 5' primer and a J-beta primer mix were used in a second PCR of roughly 7 to 11 cycles. TCRdb independently ran MiXCR on the 5' RACE reads; one entry per CDR3 protein. The data show approximately 1,000,000 distinct CDR3 sequences, over 35% seen once. Sequences were obtained from blood. The receptors were sampled from a woman aged 55-70 years in good health.

The chain recombines TRBV12-5 with TRBJ2-1; no clear D. The CDR3 is made up of 19 amino acids. Germline V gene lookup returns CDR1 LGHNT and CDR2 FRNRAP. Trimming left V 0 bases short and J 0 bases short, with 18 bases between. CDR3 coding DNA: TGTGCTAGTGGTTTGGTCCTTACCCTTGACATCAGCTCCTACAATGAGCAGTTCTTC. It specifies CASGLVLTLDISSYNEQFF.

The gene calls are TRBV3-1 and TRBJ2-7, with 9 bases fitting TRBD1. This CDR3 has 15 amino acids. J lost 5 bases, V lost 3 bases, and 8 bases had no gene match. From germline, CDR1 is LGHDT and CDR2 YNNKEL (reference sequence). The CDR3 region is CASSQAGTGNHEQYF. The CDR3 DNA reads TGTGCCAGCAGCCAGGCGGGGACAGGGAACCACGAGCAGTACTTC.

This clonotype showed up just a few times. DNA for the CDR3: TGTGCCAGCAGCGTAACTACAGGGGCCCAAACCTACGAGCAGTACTTC. The encoded protein is CASSVTTGAQTYEQYF. The chain is built from TRBV9 and TRBJ2-4; 7 bases line up with TRBD1. The J call may be wrong; the DNA end is better matched by TRBJ2-7. The CDR3 is 16 amino acids. Germline V lookup: CDR1 SGDLS, CDR2 YYNGEE.

This clonotype has just a few counts. The chain carries TRBV6-2 or TRBV6-3 and TRBJ1-2; 7 bases match TRBD1. This CDR3 contains 14 residues. With V trimmed by 4 bases and J by 0 bases, 2 bases remained unmatched. CDR1 and CDR2 from the germline V gene are MNHEY and SVGEGT. For the CDR3, the DNA is TGTGCCAGCAGTTCGGGACAGACTAACTATGGCTACACCTTC. Amino acids: CASSSGQTNYGYTF.

This chain joins TRBV25-1 and TRBJ2-7; no clear D gene. This CDR3 is built from 13 residues. The germline V gene has CDR1 MGHDK and CDR2 SYGVNS. V lost 6 bases and J 1 base, leaving 10 bases between the germline ends. The CDR3 loop reads CASSAWDSYEQYF. CDR3 in DNA: TGTGCCAGCAGCGCCTGGGATTCCTACGAGCAGTACTTC.

This clonotype was detected only once. This chain uses TRBV27 with TRBJ1-1, with D unresolved. The length of the CDR3 is 14 residues. Germline-derived CDR1 and CDR2 are MNHEY and SMNVEV (reference sequence). V lost 3 bases and J 4 bases, leaving 12 bases between the germline ends. The CDR3 sequence: CASSLGADPTEAFF. CDR3 sequence (DNA): TGTGCCAGCAGTTTGGGTGCAGACCCCACTGAAGCTTTCTTT.

CDR3 sequence reads: CAIRTGTVNTEAFF. The CDR3 region has the DNA TGTGCCATCAGAACCGGGACAGTCAACACTGAAGCTTTCTTT. The chain combines TRBV10-3 with TRBJ1-1; 7 bases match TRBD1. Germline values: CDR1 ENHRY, CDR2 SYGVKD. V was pared by 6 bases and J by 2 bases, with 6 bases of the junction left unmatched. This CDR3 has 14 residues.

V usage is TRBV9 and J usage is TRBJ2-4; 13 bases are shared with TRBD2. The DNA end is a closer match to TRBJ2-7, so the J assignment may be wrong. CDR3 length: 16 residues. Germline V lookup: CDR1 SGDLS, CDR2 YYNGEE. In DNA form, the CDR3 reads TGTGCCAGCAGCCAACGGACTAGCGGGAGTGTACTCGAGCAGTACTTC. Its protein is CASSQRTSGSVLEQYF.

The rearrangement joins TRBV9 to TRBJ1-6; TRBD1 aligns across 9 bases. Germline CDR1 and CDR2: SGDLS and YYNGEE. There are 14 residues in the CDR3. The ends lost 4 bases at V and 7 bases at J; junction bases unmatched: 3. The CDR3 loop is CASSPQGANSPLHF. The CDR3, as DNA: TGTGCCAGCAGCCCACAGGGGGCAAATTCACCCCTCCACTTT.

The chain recombines TRBV5-1 with TRBJ2-1; D not certain. The CDR3 is 14 residues long. The germline V gene has CDR1 SGHRS and CDR2 YFSETQ. V lost 0 bases and J lost 8, with 12 bases in between. The CDR3 protein is CASSLVARTDEQFF. The CDR3 DNA reads TGCGCCAGCAGCTTGGTGGCCCGGACGGATGAGCAGTTCTTC. Together with reference TRBV5-1 and TRBJ2-1, the CDR3 gives the full variable domain: KAGVTQTPRYLIKTRGQQVTLSCSPISGHRSVSWYQQTPGQGLQFLFEYFSETQRNKGNFPGRFSGRQFSNSRSEMNVSTLELGDSALYLCASSLVARTDEQFFGPGTRLTVL.